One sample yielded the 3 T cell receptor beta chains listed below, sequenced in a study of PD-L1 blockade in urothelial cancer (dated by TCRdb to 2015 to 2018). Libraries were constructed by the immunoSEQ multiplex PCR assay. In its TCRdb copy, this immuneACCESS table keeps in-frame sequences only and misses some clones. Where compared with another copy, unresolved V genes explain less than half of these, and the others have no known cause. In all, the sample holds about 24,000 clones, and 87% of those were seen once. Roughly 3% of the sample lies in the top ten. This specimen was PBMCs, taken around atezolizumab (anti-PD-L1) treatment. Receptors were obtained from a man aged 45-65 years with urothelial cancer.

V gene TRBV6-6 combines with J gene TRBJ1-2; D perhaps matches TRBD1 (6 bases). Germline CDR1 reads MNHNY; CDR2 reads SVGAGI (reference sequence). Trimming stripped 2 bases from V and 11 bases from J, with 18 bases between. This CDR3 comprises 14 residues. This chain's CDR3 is CASSYRDTGEGYTF. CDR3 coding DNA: TGTGCCAGCAGTTACCGGGACACCGGGGAAGGTTACACCTTC.

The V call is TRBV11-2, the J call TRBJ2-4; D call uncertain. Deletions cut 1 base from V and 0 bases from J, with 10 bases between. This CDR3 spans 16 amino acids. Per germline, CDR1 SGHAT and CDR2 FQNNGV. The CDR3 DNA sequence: TGTGCCAGCAGCTTAGGAGGCACCCTAGCCAAAAACATTCAGTACTTC. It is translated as CASSLGGTLAKNIQYF.

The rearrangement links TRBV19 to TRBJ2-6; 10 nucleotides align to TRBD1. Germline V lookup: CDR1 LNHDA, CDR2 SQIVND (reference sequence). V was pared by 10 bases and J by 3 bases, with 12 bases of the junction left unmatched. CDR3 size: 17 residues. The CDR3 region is CATLDLGTGVGANVLTF. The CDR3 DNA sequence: TGTGCCACTCTTGATTTGGGGACAGGGGTTGGGGCCAACGTCCTGACTTTC.